The TCR beta chain under discussion was sequenced for a study of human T cells and chemical hapten exposure. In the study overall: Sensitization employed 2% DPC on about 2 cm by about 2 cm of upper inner arm skin.

The time point here: pre-sensitization, week 0. The treatment is: therapeutic diphenylcyclopropenone sensitization with weekly scalp DPC. Ahead of each patch test application, blood was drawn. The CDR3 consists of 14 residues. CDR1 and CDR2 from the germline V gene are SGHAT and FQNNGV. V lost 5 bases to trimming and J lost 5 bases, with 15 bases between them. This clonotype was seen more than once but under ten times. What it binds is not known. Source study methods: Ranging from roughly 23,224 to 700,000, TCR counts per sample had a median value of 95,638. TCRdb re-called the RACE reads through MiXCR, storing one row per CDR3 protein. The V and J calls follow TCRdb's processing rather than the paper's. The repertoire consists of around 100,000 distinct CDR3 sequences, with 10% to 12% occurring once and the leading ten covering under 4%. Study results and caveats: Large CDR3 similarity clusters arose significantly more often from expanded TCRs than from controls.

The receptor was derived from a woman in her sixties or seventies with alopecia areata. Some clones in this sample may be carry-over from other donors' samples. The chain joins TRBV11-2 to TRBJ2-5, with D hard to call. The input for sequencing was whole blood, taken in connection with sensitization to the hapten diphenylcyclopropenone (DPC). CDR3 sequence reads: CASSGDPLKETQYF. The CDR3 nucleotides are TGTGCCAGCAGCGGAGACCCGTTGAAGGAGACCCAGTACTTC.